The 21 T cell receptor beta chains below were found in one sample sequenced in a study of shared clonotypes between healthy human individuals. The naive CD8 fraction comprised CD45RO-negative cells positively selected for CCR7 and excluded terminally differentiated effector memory CD45RA+ cells. Profiled with immunoSEQ multiplex PCR; TCRdb holds only in-frame clones, not every one. The sample includes approximately 740,000 clones, more than 85% seen only once; the top ten take 24%. Sequencing was carried out using naive CD8+ T cells sorted from blood. These receptors all come from a man aged 25-40 years in good health.

The rearrangement joins TRBV7-6 to TRBJ2-7, with TRBD2 matching 8 bases. The V and J ends lost 1 base and 1 base, in that order; junction bases with no gene match: 6. CDR3 length equals 16 residues. Looked up from germline, CDR1 is SGHVS and CDR2 is FNYEAQ. The CDR3 DNA follows: TGTGCCAGCAGCTTAGTGTCCAGCGGGAGTTCCTACGAGCAGTACTTC. Translation gives CASSLVSSGSSYEQYF. The entire variable domain, with the rest obtained from reference TRBV7-6 and TRBJ2-7, is as follows: GAGVSQSPRYKVTKRGQDVALRCDPISGHVSLYWYRQALGQGPEFLTYFNYEAQQDKSGLPNDRFSAERPEGSISTLTIQRTEQRDSAMYRCASSLVSSGSSYEQYFGPGTRLTVT.

The J gene is TRBJ2-7, the V gene TRBV15; 9 nucleotides line up with TRBD1. The CDR3 has 14 residues. The trim removed 6 bases at V and 2 bases at J, leaving 5 bases unmatched. From germline, CDR1 is LNHNV and CDR2 YYDKDF (reference sequence). This chain's CDR3 is CATRERQGAYEQYF. CDR3 in DNA: TGTGCCACCAGGGAGCGACAGGGGGCCTACGAGCAGTACTTC.

With respect to this clone: Other DNA variants within this sample encode the same CDR3. The chain recombines TRBV5-4 with TRBJ2-7, with 7 bases matching TRBD1. V lost 1 base to trimming and J lost 2 bases; unmatched junction nucleotides: 3. Per the germline V gene, CDR1 is SGHNT and CDR2 is YYREEE (reference sequence). This CDR3 spans 14 amino acids. The CDR3 here is CASSLPDRAYEQYF. For the CDR3, the DNA is TGTGCCAGCAGCTTGCCTGACAGGGCCTACGAGCAGTACTTC. The full variable domain, in which reference TRBV5-4 and TRBJ2-7 provide the parts outside the CDR3, is ETGVTQSPTHLIKTRGQQVTLRCSSQSGHNTVSWYQQALGQGPQFIFQYYREEENGRGNFPPRFSGLQFPNYSSELNVNALELDDSALYLCASSLPDRAYEQYFGPGTRLTVT.

The J gene is TRBJ2-3, the V gene TRBV21-1; the table assigns TRBD2, which was not confirmed against the DNA. TRBV21-1 is shown as a pseudogene. The CDR3 covers 15 residues. CDR3 DNA: TGTGCCAGCAGGGGGACTAGCGGGAGTGCAGATACGCAGTATTTT. Translating it yields CASRGTSGSADTQYF.

This clone came up once. The chain recombines TRBV6-5 with TRBJ2-1; 7 bases fit TRBD2. Germline V gene lookup returns CDR1 MNHEY and CDR2 SVGAGI. The CDR3 is 15 amino acids. V was pared by 2 bases and J by 4 bases, with 5 bases of the junction left unmatched. The CDR3 reads CASSYGSSGYNEQFF. In DNA form, the CDR3 reads TGTGCCAGCAGTTACGGTTCTAGCGGATACAATGAGCAGTTCTTC.

The rearrangement joins TRBV7-9 to TRBJ2-7; possible D gene TRBD2, 6 bases. The CDR3 totals 16 residues. Germline CDR1 is SEHNR and CDR2 is FQNEAQ (reference sequence). The V end lost 2 bases, the J end lost 2 bases, and 16 bases lay between the germline ends. The CDR3 nucleotides read TGTGCCAGCAGCTTAACTTTCGGGAGTAGGGCCTACGAGCAGTACTTC. It codes for CASSLTFGSRAYEQYF.

Only one count was recorded for this clone. The chain joins TRBV7-8 to TRBJ1-5; 7 positions agree with TRBD1. The CDR3 extends over 14 amino acids. The V gene end was trimmed by 4 bases and the J gene end by 7 bases; junction bases not matched to a gene: 7. CDR1 and CDR2 from the germline V gene are SGHVS and FQNEAQ. The CDR3 DNA reads as TGTGCCAGCAGCTCAACAGGGGAATGGCAGCCCCAGCATTTT. It yields the protein CASSSTGEWQPQHF.

The CDR3 DNA reads TGTGCCAGCACCCCGGAGGGGGCTTCCTACGAGCAGTACTTC. Translation gives CASTPEGASYEQYF. J is TRBJ2-7 and V is TRBV7-6; a weak D match, TRBD1 (7 bases). V lost 7 bases and J lost 1, with 14 bases in between. Germline CDR1 and CDR2: SGHVS and FNYEAQ. The CDR3 spans 14 residues.

The rearrangement uses TRBV11-2 and TRBJ2-3; 11 nucleotides match TRBD2. The germline gives CDR1 SGHAT, CDR2 FQNNGV. This CDR3 spans 16 amino acids. The trim removed 6 bases at V and 5 bases at J, leaving 10 bases unmatched. The CDR3 nucleotides read TGTGCCAGCAGACGACTAACTAGCGGGAGTTTAGATACGCAGTATTTT. This translates into CASRRLTSGSLDTQYF.

A few counts support this clone. This chain links TRBV11-2 with TRBJ2-5, with a possible D match to TRBD1 (6 bases). V shed 2 bases and J shed 1 base, with 11 bases lying between them. Per the germline V gene, CDR1 is SGHAT and CDR2 is FQNNGV. The CDR3 is made up of 15 amino acids. The CDR3: CASSLWAGVQETQYF. The CDR3, as DNA: TGTGCCAGCAGCTTATGGGCAGGGGTCCAAGAGACCCAGTACTTC. The variable domain in full, with the rest retrieved from reference TRBV11-2 and TRBJ2-5, is EAGVAQSPRYKIIEKRQSVAFWCNPISGHATLYWYQQILGQGPKLLIQFQNNGVVDDSQLPKDRFSAERLKGVDSTLKIQPAKLEDSAVYLCASSLWAGVQETQYFGPGTRLLVL.

V is TRBV10-2 and J is TRBJ2-6; no clear D. V lost 8 bases and J lost 0, with 5 bases in between. Per the germline V gene, CDR1 is WSHSY and CDR2 is SAAADI. This CDR3 spans 13 amino acids. The CDR3, as DNA: TGCGCCAGCTACAGCTCTGGGGCCAACGTCCTGACTTTC. This encodes CASYSSGANVLTF.

V and J are TRBV4-3 and TRBJ2-7; D gene uncertain. The CDR3 is 16 amino acids. The germline V gene has CDR1 LGHNA and CDR2 YSLEER. V dropped 0 bases and J dropped 0 bases, with 12 bases sitting between them. The CDR3 nucleotides read TGCGCCAGCAGCCAAGATTTAACACTAACCTCCTACGAGCAGTACTTC. This gives the protein CASSQDLTLTSYEQYF.

The chain couples TRBV27 to TRBJ2-7, with D perhaps matching TRBD2 (5 bases). V was clipped by 6 bases and J by 1 base, with 13 bases between them. The CDR3 has 14 amino acids. From germline, CDR1 is MNHEY and CDR2 SMNVEV (reference sequence). The DNA for the CDR3 is TGTGCCAGCAGCCGTGGACTTGAGTCCTACGAGCAGTACTTC. Its protein is CASSRGLESYEQYF.

V usage is TRBV9 and J usage is TRBJ2-1, with 10 bases that match TRBD2. Germline V gene sequence: CDR1 SGDLS, CDR2 YYNGEE. Unmatched junction bases numbered 4, after V lost 1 base and J lost 6 bases. CDR3 length: 15 residues. The CDR3 loop reads CASSVFVAGGNEQFF. The CDR3 coding sequence is TGTGCCAGCAGCGTATTCGTAGCGGGAGGCAATGAGCAGTTCTTC.

The V gene is TRBV9, the J gene TRBJ2-2, with a possible D match to TRBD1 (5 bases). V lost 0 bases and J lost 7, with 10 bases in between. CDR1 is SGDLS, CDR2 YYNGEE, per germline. The CDR3 spans 14 residues. The CDR3, as DNA: TGTGCCAGCAGCGTAGGGGGCTTCAGCGGGGAGCTGTTTTTT. Translated, it gives CASSVGGFSGELFF. Supplemented by reference TRBV9 and TRBJ2-2, the full variable domain reads DSGVTQTPKHLITATGQRVTLRCSPRSGDLSVYWYQQSLDQGLQFLIQYYNGEERAKGNILERFSAQQFPDLHSELNLSSLELGDSALYFCASSVGGFSGELFFGEGSRLTVL.

V usage is TRBV6-1 and J usage is TRBJ1-1; D is unclear. V lost 2 bases and J lost 1, with 14 bases in between. Germline CDR1 is MNHNS and CDR2 is SASEGT. This CDR3 comprises 16 residues. In nucleotides, the CDR3 is TGTGCCAGCAGTGAACTATTCACAGCTTGGAACACTGAAGCTTTCTTT. This encodes CASSELFTAWNTEAFF.

The chain uses TRBV14 and TRBJ2-4, with D possibly being TRBD2 (6 bases). Per germline, CDR1 SGHDN and CDR2 FVKESK. There are 18 residues in the CDR3. The germline V and J ends were trimmed by 2 bases and 1 base, with 18 bases remaining between them. CDR3 sequence: CASSQKRIADDAKNIQYF. CDR3 coding DNA: TGTGCCAGCAGCCAAAAGAGAATAGCGGATGACGCCAAAAACATTCAGTACTTC.

V and J are TRBV5-8 and TRBJ2-3, with 10 bases that match TRBD1. Trimming took 4 bases from V and 2 from J; bases not matched to a gene: 4. Germline V CDR1 and CDR2: SGHTS, YDEGEE. The CDR3 runs to 15 residues. The CDR3 DNA sequence: TGTGCCAGCAGCCCGGGACAGGGGAACACAGATACGCAGTATTTT. The encoded protein is CASSPGQGNTDTQYF.

This chain uses TRBV7-6 with TRBJ1-1, with 7 nucleotides matching TRBD1. The CDR3 sequence is 13 residues long. V dropped 7 bases and J dropped 1; count of bases not matched to a gene: 3. Germline-derived CDR1 and CDR2 are SGHVS and FNYEAQ. The CDR3 protein is CASTYRGNTEAFF. CDR3 nucleotides: TGTGCCAGCACATACAGGGGGAACACTGAAGCTTTCTTT.

V is TRBV18 and J is TRBJ1-4; 7 bases line up with TRBD1. This CDR3 contains 16 residues. Germline loops: CDR1 KGHSH, CDR2 LQKENI. V was clipped by 3 bases and J by 11 bases; unmatched bases: 15. CDR3 in amino acids: CASSPHNGTELWKLFF. The DNA for the CDR3 is TGTGCCAGCTCACCCCATAATGGGACAGAACTTTGGAAACTGTTTTTT. The full variable domain, rest sourced from reference TRBV18 and TRBJ1-4, is NAGVMQNPRHLVRRRGQEARLRCSPMKGHSHVYWYRQLPEEGLKFMVYLQKENIIDESGMPKERFSAEFPKEGPSILRIQQVVRGDSAAYFCASSPHNGTELWKLFFGSGTQLSVL.

The chain combines TRBV5-4 with TRBJ2-7; 10 bases fit TRBD2. This CDR3 region has 15 residues. Germline V gives CDR1 SGHNT, CDR2 YYREEE (reference sequence). The ends lost 4 bases at V and 7 bases at J; junction bases unmatched: 11. CDR3 sequence (DNA): TGTGCCAGCAGCGCATGGACTAGCGGACTACGGGAGCAGTACTTC. This translates into CASSAWTSGLREQYF.